The clone carrying this TCR beta chain appeared once. These data come from a study of CD8 T cells in Susac syndrome. The CDR3 contains 14 residues. Germline CDR1 and CDR2: DFQATT and SNEGSKA (reference sequence). RNA totalling roughly 0.45 to 1 ug underwent reverse transcription with random hexamers. TCRdb processed the immunoSEQ multiplex PCR reads anew with MiXCR; each CDR3 protein has one entry. The sample has some 190,000 distinct CDR3 sequences; 93% are singletons. Sequencing of TCR beta drew on CD8+ and CD4+ T cells from blood. The sequence came from a human donor in good health. The rearrangement links TRBV20-1 to TRBJ2-3, with D unclear. Source material: CD4+ T cells from PBMCs. Here the CDR3 reads CSEGPPSVTDTQYF. The CDR3 DNA follows: TGCAGCGAAGGACCACCCTCTGTCACAGATACGCAGTATTTT.